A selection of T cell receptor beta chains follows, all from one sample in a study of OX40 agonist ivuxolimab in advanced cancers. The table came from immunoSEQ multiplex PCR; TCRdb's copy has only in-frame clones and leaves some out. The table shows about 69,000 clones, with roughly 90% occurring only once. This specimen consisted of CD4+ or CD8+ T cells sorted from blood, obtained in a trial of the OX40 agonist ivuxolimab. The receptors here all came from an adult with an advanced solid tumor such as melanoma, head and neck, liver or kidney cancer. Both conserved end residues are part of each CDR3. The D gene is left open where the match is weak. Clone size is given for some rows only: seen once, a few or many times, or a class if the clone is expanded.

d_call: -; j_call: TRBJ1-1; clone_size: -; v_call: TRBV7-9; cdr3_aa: CASSLGLGAVNTEAFF; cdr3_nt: TGTGCCAGCAGCTTAGGGTTGGGGGCTGTGAACACTGAAGCTTTCTTT
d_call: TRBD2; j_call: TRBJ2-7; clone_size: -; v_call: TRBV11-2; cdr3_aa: CASTLYSGVSYEQYF; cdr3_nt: TGTGCCAGCACCCTTTATAGCGGGGTCTCCTACGAGCAGTACTTC
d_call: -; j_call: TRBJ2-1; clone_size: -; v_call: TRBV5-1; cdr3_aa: CASSLQVGWYNEQFF; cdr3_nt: TGCGCCAGCAGCTTGCAGGTAGGGTGGTACAATGAGCAGTTCTTC
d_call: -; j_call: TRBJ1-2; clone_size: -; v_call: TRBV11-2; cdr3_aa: CASSLEGNYGYTF; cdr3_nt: TGTGCCAGCAGCTTGGAGGGGAACTATGGCTACACCTTC
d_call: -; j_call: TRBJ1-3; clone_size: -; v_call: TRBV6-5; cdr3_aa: CASRRLDSGNTIYF; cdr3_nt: TGTGCCAGCAGGCGACTGGACTCTGGAAACACCATATATTTT
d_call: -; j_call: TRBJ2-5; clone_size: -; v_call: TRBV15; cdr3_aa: CATSRDPAEETQYF; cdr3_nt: TGTGCCACCAGCAGAGATCCGGCGGAAGAGACCCAGTACTTC
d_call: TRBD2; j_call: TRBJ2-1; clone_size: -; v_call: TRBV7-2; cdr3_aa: CASSFSGLAGRALGNEQFF; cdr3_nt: TGTGCCAGCAGCTTTTCGGGACTAGCGGGGCGGGCGTTAGGCAATGAGCAGTTCTTC
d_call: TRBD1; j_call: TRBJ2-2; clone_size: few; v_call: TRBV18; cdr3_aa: CASSPTRGIGELFF; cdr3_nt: TGTGCCAGCTCACCTACCAGGGGGATCGGGGAGCTGTTTTTT
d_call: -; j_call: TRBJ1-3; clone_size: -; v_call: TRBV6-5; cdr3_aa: CASSYSTLPAGNTIYF; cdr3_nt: TGTGCCAGCAGTTACTCTACTCTCCCGGCTGGAAACACCATATATTTT
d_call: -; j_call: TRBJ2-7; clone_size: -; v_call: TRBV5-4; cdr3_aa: CASSARVSGEQYF; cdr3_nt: TGTGCCAGCAGCGCCCGGGTTTCGGGCGAGCAGTACTTC
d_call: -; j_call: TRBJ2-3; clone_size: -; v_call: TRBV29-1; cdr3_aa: CSVSGLLQRPSTDTQYF; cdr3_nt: TGCAGCGTTTCCGGACTGCTACAGCGGCCTAGCACAGATACGCAGTATTTT
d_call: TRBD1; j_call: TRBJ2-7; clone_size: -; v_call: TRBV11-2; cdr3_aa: CASSRLRTGEYYEQYF; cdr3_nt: TGTGCCAGCAGCCGCCTTAGGACAGGGGAGTACTACGAGCAGTACTTC
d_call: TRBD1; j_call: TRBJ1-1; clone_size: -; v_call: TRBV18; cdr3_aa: CASSPSEGMDRPEAFF; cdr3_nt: TGTGCCAGCTCACCATCTGAGGGGATGGACAGGCCTGAAGCTTTCTTT
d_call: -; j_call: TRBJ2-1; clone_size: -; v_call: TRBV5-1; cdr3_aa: CASSFPSSPGSSYNEQFF; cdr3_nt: TGCGCCAGCAGCTTTCCATCCTCCCCCGGGTCCTCCTACAATGAGCAGTTCTTC
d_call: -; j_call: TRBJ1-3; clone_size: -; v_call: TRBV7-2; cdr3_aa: CASSLFPGKVSGNTIYF; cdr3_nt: TGTGCCAGCAGCTTATTCCCAGGGAAGGTCTCTGGAAACACCATATATTTT
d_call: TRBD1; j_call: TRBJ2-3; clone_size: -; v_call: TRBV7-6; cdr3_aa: CASSLGTGGGTDTQYF; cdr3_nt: TGTGCCAGCAGCTTAGGGACAGGGGGCGGCACAGATACGCAGTATTTT
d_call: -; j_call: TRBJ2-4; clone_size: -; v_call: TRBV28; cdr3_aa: CASSLRGAKNIQYF; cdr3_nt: TGTGCCAGCAGCCTCAGGGGAGCCAAAAACATTCAGTACTTC
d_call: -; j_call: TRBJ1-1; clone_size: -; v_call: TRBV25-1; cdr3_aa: CASSERSGTEAFF; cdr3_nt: TGTGCCAGCAGTGAAAGGTCTGGCACTGAAGCTTTCTTT
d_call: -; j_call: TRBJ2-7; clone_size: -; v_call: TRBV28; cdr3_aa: CASTQGSVEQYF; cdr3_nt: TGTGCCAGCACCCAGGGGTCAGTCGAGCAGTACTTC
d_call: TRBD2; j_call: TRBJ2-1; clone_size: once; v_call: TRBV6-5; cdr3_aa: CASSSAGGSYNEQFF; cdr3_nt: TGTGCCAGCAGCTCCGCGGGGGGCTCCTACAATGAGCAGTTCTTC
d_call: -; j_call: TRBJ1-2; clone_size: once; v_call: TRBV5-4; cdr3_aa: CASSIAQSSYGYTF; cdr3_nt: TGTGCCAGCAGCATAGCACAGAGCAGCTATGGCTACACCTTC
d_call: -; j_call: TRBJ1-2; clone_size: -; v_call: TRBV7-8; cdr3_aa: CASSRDGRMGYTF; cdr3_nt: TGTGCCAGCAGCCGTGACGGTCGGATGGGCTACACCTTC
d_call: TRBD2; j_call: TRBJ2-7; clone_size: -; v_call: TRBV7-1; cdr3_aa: CASSFTSGGPREQYF; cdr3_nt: TGTGCCAGCAGCTTCACTAGCGGGGGGCCGCGGGAGCAGTACTTC
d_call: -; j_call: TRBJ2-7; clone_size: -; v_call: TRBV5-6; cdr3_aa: CASSLAYEQYF; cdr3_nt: TGTGCCAGCAGCCTGGCCTACGAGCAGTACTTC
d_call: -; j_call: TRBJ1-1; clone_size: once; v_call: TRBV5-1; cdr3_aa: CASSLAVGTHTEAFF; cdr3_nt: TGCGCCAGCAGCTTGGCCGTGGGGACGCACACTGAAGCTTTCTTT
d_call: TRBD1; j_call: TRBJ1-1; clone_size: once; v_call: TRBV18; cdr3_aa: CASSAGTGDTEAFF; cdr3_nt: TGTGCCAGCTCAGCCGGGACAGGGGACACTGAAGCTTTCTTT
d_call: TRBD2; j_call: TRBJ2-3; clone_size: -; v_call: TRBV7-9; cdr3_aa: CASSLVGRTSSDTQYF; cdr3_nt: TGTGCCAGCAGCCTGGTAGGAAGGACTAGCTCAGATACGCAGTATTTT
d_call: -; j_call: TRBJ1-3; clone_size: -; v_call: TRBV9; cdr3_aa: CASSTSGTPRGNTIYF; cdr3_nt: TGTGCCAGCAGCACATCCGGGACCCCACGTGGAAACACCATATATTTT
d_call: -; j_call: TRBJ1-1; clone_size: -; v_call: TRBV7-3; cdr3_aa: CASSLTGLGTEAFF; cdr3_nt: TGTGCCAGCAGCTTAACGGGGCTAGGCACTGAAGCTTTCTTT
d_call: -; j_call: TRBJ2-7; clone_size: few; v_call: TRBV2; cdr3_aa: CASSEDSPAYEQYF; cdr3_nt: TGTGCCAGCAGTGAAGATTCACCGGCCTACGAGCAGTACTTC
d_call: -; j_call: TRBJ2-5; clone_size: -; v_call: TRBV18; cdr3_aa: CASSLQKGGQETQYF; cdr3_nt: TGTGCCAGCTCATTACAGAAGGGGGGACAAGAGACCCAGTACTTC
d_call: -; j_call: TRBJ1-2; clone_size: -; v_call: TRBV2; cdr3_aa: CASSEMAGEPSGYTF; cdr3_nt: TGTGCCAGCAGTGAAATGGCAGGGGAACCCTCTGGCTACACCTTC
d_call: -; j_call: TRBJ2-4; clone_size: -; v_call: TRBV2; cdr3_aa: CASSEANLEVIQYF; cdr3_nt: TGTGCCAGCAGTGAAGCTAATCTGGAGGTCATTCAGTACTTC
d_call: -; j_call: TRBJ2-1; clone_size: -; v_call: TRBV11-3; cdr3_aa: CASRIRGTYNEQFF; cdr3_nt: TGTGCCAGCAGGATTAGGGGAACCTACAATGAGCAGTTCTTC
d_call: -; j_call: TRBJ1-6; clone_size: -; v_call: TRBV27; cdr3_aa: CASSGNSPRQNSPLHF; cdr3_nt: TGTGCCAGCAGTGGGAATTCTCCCCGACAGAATTCACCCCTCCACTTT
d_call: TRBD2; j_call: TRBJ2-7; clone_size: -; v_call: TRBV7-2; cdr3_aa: CASSLGGTSSAHEQYF; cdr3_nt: TGTGCCAGCAGCTTAGGGGGGACTAGCAGTGCCCACGAGCAGTACTTC
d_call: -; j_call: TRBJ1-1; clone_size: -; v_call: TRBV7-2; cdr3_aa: CASSSSTEAFF; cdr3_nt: TGTGCCAGCAGCTCAAGCACTGAAGCTTTCTTT
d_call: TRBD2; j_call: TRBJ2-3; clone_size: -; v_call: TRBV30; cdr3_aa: CAWSRTGGTQYF; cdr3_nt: TGTGCCTGGAGCCGGACGGGGGGTACGCAGTATTTT
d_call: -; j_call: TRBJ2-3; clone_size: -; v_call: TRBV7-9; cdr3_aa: CASSTLASPPFGQYF; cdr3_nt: TGTGCCAGCAGCACACTAGCTAGCCCCCCCTTCGGGCAGTATTTT
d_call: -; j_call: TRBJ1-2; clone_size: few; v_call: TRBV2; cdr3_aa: CASSEGREGYTF; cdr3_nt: TGTGCCAGCTCCGAGGGGAGGGAAGGCTACACCTTC
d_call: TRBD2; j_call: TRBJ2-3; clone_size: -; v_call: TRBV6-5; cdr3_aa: CASRQLAGPRDTQYF; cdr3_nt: TGTGCCAGCAGGCAACTAGCGGGCCCCAGGGATACGCAGTATTTT
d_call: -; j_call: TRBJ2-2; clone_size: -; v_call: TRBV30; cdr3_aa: CAWKGRQYTGELFF; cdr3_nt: TGTGCCTGGAAGGGTAGACAATACACCGGGGAGCTGTTTTTT
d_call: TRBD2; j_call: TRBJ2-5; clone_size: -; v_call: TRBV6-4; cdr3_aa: CASSELRTSGSWTQYF; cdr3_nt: TGTGCCAGCAGTGAGTTGCGGACTAGTGGGAGTTGGACCCAGTACTTC
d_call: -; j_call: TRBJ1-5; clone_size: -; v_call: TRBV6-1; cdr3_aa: CASSGTRSPQPQHF; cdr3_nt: TGTGCCAGCAGTGGAACGAGGTCCCCTCAGCCCCAGCATTTT
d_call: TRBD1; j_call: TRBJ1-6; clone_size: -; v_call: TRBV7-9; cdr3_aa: CASSFGQGASPLHF; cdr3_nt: TGTGCCAGCAGCTTTGGACAGGGAGCTTCACCCCTCCACTTT
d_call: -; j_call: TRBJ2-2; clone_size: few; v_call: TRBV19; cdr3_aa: CASTQLLNSGELFF; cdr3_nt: TGTGCCAGTACCCAACTACTGAACAGCGGGGAGCTGTTTTTT
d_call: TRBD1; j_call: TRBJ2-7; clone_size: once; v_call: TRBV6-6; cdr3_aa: CASSPGQVYEQYF; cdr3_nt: TGTGCCAGCAGCCCCGGACAGGTCTACGAGCAGTACTTC
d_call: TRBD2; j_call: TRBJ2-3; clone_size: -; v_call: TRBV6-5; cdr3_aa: CASRTGLAGDTQYF; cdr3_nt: TGTGCCAGCAGGACGGGACTAGCAGGAGATACGCAGTATTTT
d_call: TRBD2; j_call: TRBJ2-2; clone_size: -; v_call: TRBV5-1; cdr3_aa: CASRLGAGVNTGELFF; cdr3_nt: TGCGCCAGCAGACTAGGAGCGGGAGTAAACACCGGGGAGCTGTTTTTT